Below are 30 T cell receptor beta chains sequenced from a single sample in a study of cytomegalovirus exposure and HLA in healthy donors. Amplification used 60 Vbeta primers and 13 Jbeta primers. Measured with immunoSEQ multiplex PCR; TCRdb has only the in-frame clones, and not every one. This sample's clone table lists under 200,000 clones. Sequenced input: PBMCs. All receptors come from a man in his thirties or forties in good health and CMV-seronegative.

The V call is TRBV5-4, the J call TRBJ2-7; 8 bases are shared with TRBD2. The germline CDR1 and CDR2 sequences are SGHNT and YYREEE (reference sequence). The junction had 5 bases not matched to a gene; V was cut back by 4 bases and J by 5 bases. This CDR3 contains 13 residues. CDR3 sequence: CASSRTSQDEQYF. CDR3 DNA: TGTGCCAGCAGCAGGACTAGCCAGGACGAGCAGTACTTC.

The chain couples TRBV10-3 to TRBJ1-2, with 10 bases identical to TRBD1. The V and J ends lost 7 bases and 4 bases, in that order; junction bases with no gene match: 6. This CDR3 comprises 14 residues. Germline V gives CDR1 ENHRY, CDR2 SYGVKD. Here the CDR3 DNA reads TGTGCCATCAACCCGGGACAGGGGACCTATGGCTACACCTTC. It encodes CAINPGQGTYGYTF.

The chain recombines TRBV5-1 with TRBJ2-5; 13 bases fit TRBD2. With 3 bases clipped from V and 9 bases from J, the junction kept 5 bases outside the gene matches. This CDR3 has 14 amino acids. The V gene's germline CDR1 is SGHRS and CDR2 YFSETQ. The CDR3 DNA reads TGCGCCAGCAGCTCCCCGGGACTAGCGGGATCCCAGTACTTC. Residues: CASSSPGLAGSQYF.

About this clone itself: Other DNA sequences of this sample code for an identical CDR3. This chain links TRBV7-2 with TRBJ1-2; D not resolved. Germline V CDR1 and CDR2: SGHTA, FQGNSA. V was pared by 1 base and J by 0 bases, with 9 bases between. CDR3 size: 15 residues. CDR3 in DNA: TGTGCCAGCAGCTTAGTCCTAGCGGCTAACTATGGCTACACCTTC. Translated, it gives CASSLVLAANYGYTF.

As DNA, the CDR3 is TGTGCCAGCAGCTTAGTTGGGCTAGCGGGGGTGGGTGAGCAGTTCTTC. Protein: CASSLVGLAGVGEQFF. This chain joins TRBV11-2 and TRBJ2-1; 10 positions match TRBD2. This CDR3 has 16 residues. V was clipped by 1 base and J by 9 bases; unmatched bases: 9. The V gene's germline CDR1 is SGHAT and CDR2 FQNNGV.

The rearrangement uses TRBV11-3 and TRBJ2-1; D uncertain. Deletions cut 3 bases from V and 0 bases from J, with 12 bases between. The CDR3 sequence is 16 residues long. The germline gives CDR1 SGHNT, CDR2 YENEEA. The CDR3 DNA is TGTGCCAGCAGCTTCCGTGGGCAGAGCTCCTACAATGAGCAGTTCTTC. Translating it yields CASSFRGQSSYNEQFF. Looking up the rest from reference TRBV11-3 and TRBJ2-1 gives the full variable domain: EAGVVQSPRYKIIEKKQPVAFWCNPISGHNTLYWYLQNLGQGPELLIRYENEEAVDDSQLPKDRFSAERLKGVDSTLKIQPAELGDSAVYLCASSFRGQSSYNEQFFGPGTRLTVL.

The genes are TRBV5-1 and TRBJ2-3; 12 bases match TRBD2. There are 16 residues in the CDR3. The trim removed 1 base at V and 5 bases at J, leaving 5 bases unmatched. CDR1 is SGHRS, CDR2 YFSETQ, per germline. The CDR3 bases are TGCGCCAGCAGCTTGCAAGGACTAGCGGGAAGAGATACGCAGTATTTT. This codes for CASSLQGLAGRDTQYF. Complete variable domain (other parts from reference TRBV5-1 and TRBJ2-3): KAGVTQTPRYLIKTRGQQVTLSCSPISGHRSVSWYQQTPGQGLQFLFEYFSETQRNKGNFPGRFSGRQFSNSRSEMNVSTLELGDSALYLCASSLQGLAGRDTQYFGPGTRLTVL.

The chain employs TRBV7-9 and TRBJ1-4, with D unclear. The V end was cut by 5 bases, the J end by 4 bases, with 17 bases between. There are 16 residues in the CDR3. Per the germline V gene, CDR1 is SEHNR and CDR2 is FQNEAQ (reference sequence). The CDR3 DNA follows: TGTGCCAGCAGCCCCGTACACCTGAATCTTAATGAAAAACTGTTTTTT. It specifies CASSPVHLNLNEKLFF. Based on the CDR3 plus reference TRBV7-9 and TRBJ1-4, the full variable domain is DTGVSQNPRHKITKRGQNVTFRCDPISEHNRLYWYRQTLGQGPEFLTYFQNEAQLEKSRLLSDRFSAERPKGSFSTLEIQRTEQGDSAMYLCASSPVHLNLNEKLFFGSGTQLSVL.

The V gene is TRBV30, the J gene TRBJ2-5; 12 bases agree with TRBD2. The DNA end is more similar to TRBJ2-7, so the J call may be wrong. Germline loops: CDR1 GTSNPN, CDR2 SVGIG (reference sequence). The CDR3 has 14 residues. CDR3 DNA: TGTGCCTGGAAAGGACTAGCGGGGACCTACGAGCAGTACTTC. Its translation: CAWKGLAGTYEQYF.

This chain joins TRBV6-5 and TRBJ1-5, with 8 bases fitting TRBD1. The CDR3 extends over 15 amino acids. Germline CDR1 reads MNHEY; CDR2 reads SVGAGI. Unmatched junction bases numbered 8, after V lost 5 bases and J lost 5 bases. The chain's CDR3 is CASSPSGGADQPQHF. The CDR3 DNA is TGTGCCAGCAGTCCCTCAGGGGGCGCGGATCAGCCCCAGCATTTT.

The V and J genes are TRBV7-2 and TRBJ2-1; 10 bases map to TRBD2. Germline V CDR1 and CDR2: SGHTA, FQGNSA. V lost 1 base to trimming and J lost 9 bases; unmatched junction nucleotides: 12. CDR3 length: 17 residues. This chain's CDR3 is CASSLVVGLAGELEQFF. The CDR3 DNA is TGTGCCAGCAGCTTAGTGGTCGGGCTAGCGGGGGAGCTTGAGCAGTTCTTC. Full variable domain (outside the CDR3, taken from reference TRBV7-2 and TRBJ2-1): GAGVSQSPSNKVTEKGKDVELRCDPISGHTALYWYRQSLGQGLEFLIYFQGNSAPDKSGLPSDRFSAERTGGSVSTLTIQRTQQEDSAVYLCASSLVVGLAGELEQFFGPGTRLTVL.

The rearrangement uses TRBV5-1 and TRBJ2-3; tentative D call: TRBD2 (6 bases). This CDR3 comprises 15 residues. V was trimmed by 4 bases and J by 5 bases, leaving 17 bases between them. CDR1 is SGHRS and CDR2 is YFSETQ in the germline V gene. CDR3 amino acids: CASSPGVREVDTQYF. Here the CDR3 DNA reads TGCGCCAGCAGCCCGGGCGTCAGGGAGGTAGATACGCAGTATTTT.

The J gene is TRBJ1-5, the V gene TRBV19; D is undetermined. The CDR3 covers 14 residues. Germline V lookup: CDR1 LNHDA, CDR2 SQIVND (reference sequence). Between the trimmed V and J ends, which lost 3 bases and 4 bases, there was a span of 10 bases. CDR3 bases: TGTGCCAGTAGTATCTCAGGAAAGAATCAGCCCCAGCATTTT. Its translation: CASSISGKNQPQHF. The whole variable domain, filled in from reference TRBV19 and TRBJ1-5, reads DGGITQSPKYLFRKEGQNVTLSCEQNLNHDAMYWYRQDPGQGLRLIYYSQIVNDFQKGDIAEGYSVSREKKESFPLTVTSAQKNPTAFYLCASSISGKNQPQHFGDGTRLSIL.

The chain employs TRBV6-1 and TRBJ1-1; 9 nucleotides agree with TRBD1. This CDR3 comprises 17 residues. J gave up 2 bases and V 2 bases, and 9 bases lay outside the gene matches. Germline V gene lookup returns CDR1 MNHNS and CDR2 SASEGT. CDR3 in amino acids: CASSEWLLGQGNTEAFF. The CDR3 bases are TGTGCCAGCAGTGAATGGCTACTGGGACAGGGTAACACTGAAGCTTTCTTT.

The chain recombines TRBV19 with TRBJ1-2; D possibly corresponds to TRBD1 (5 bases). V dropped 3 bases and J dropped 6 bases, with 11 bases sitting between them. From germline, CDR1 is LNHDA and CDR2 SQIVND (reference sequence). The CDR3 spans 13 residues. This CDR3 reads CASSMVTVDGYTF. The CDR3 bases are TGTGCCAGTAGTATGGTGACAGTCGATGGCTACACCTTC.

The rearrangement uses TRBV19 and TRBJ2-7, with TRBD1 identical over 7 bases. The V and J ends lost 2 bases and 0 bases, in that order; junction bases with no gene match: 4. Germline V gene data show CDR1 as LNHDA and CDR2 as SQIVND (reference sequence). The CDR3 loop spans 15 amino acids. The CDR3 region has the DNA TGTGCCAGTAGTATAAGGGGACAGAGCTCCTACGAGCAGTACTTC. Its protein is CASSIRGQSSYEQYF.

The chain carries TRBV5-8 and TRBJ1-2, with unresolved D. V was cut by 4 bases and J by 4 bases, with 20 bases left in between. The germline CDR1 and CDR2 sequences are SGHTS and YDEGEE. CDR3 length equals 16 residues. The DNA of the CDR3 is TGTGCCAGCAGCCATATTATAAGGCCCAGAGGCTATGGCTACACCTTC. Translated, it gives CASSHIIRPRGYGYTF.

This chain links TRBV2 with TRBJ1-4; D not resolved. The CDR3 is 14 amino acids. V shed 7 bases and J shed 4 bases, with 13 bases lying between them. From germline, CDR1 is SNHLY and CDR2 FYNNEI. CDR3 in amino acids: CASIRDNNNEKLFF. DNA of the CDR3: TGTGCCAGCATCCGCGACAATAATAATGAAAAACTGTTTTTT.

J is TRBJ2-1 and V is TRBV4-1, with TRBD2 matching 12 bases. The germline CDR1 and CDR2 sequences are MGHRA and YSYEKL. The CDR3 is 18 amino acids. Trimming at V came to 1 base and at J to 7 bases, leaving 11 bases not matched to a gene. The CDR3, as DNA: TGCGCCAGCAGCCAAGTTGCTAGCGGGGGGGTTTCTGCGAATGAGCAGTTCTTC. This gives the protein CASSQVASGGVSANEQFF.

The V gene is TRBV9, the J gene TRBJ1-2, with 9 bases fitting TRBD1. The length of the CDR3 is 14 residues. Germline loops: CDR1 SGDLS, CDR2 YYNGEE. Trimming took 3 bases from V and 8 from J; bases not matched to a gene: 8. CDR3 DNA: TGTGCCAGCAGCGCGATGGGACAGGGTGGAGGCTACACCTTC. It encodes CASSAMGQGGGYTF.

This chain links TRBV6-5 with TRBJ2-7; D perhaps matches TRBD2 (5 bases). Germline assignment: CDR1 MNHEY and CDR2 SVGAGI. Deletions cut 5 bases from V and 3 bases from J, with 17 bases between. The CDR3 runs to 15 residues. CDR3 DNA: TGTGCCAGCAGTCGTTCGGGGATCGGACTCTACGAGCAGTACTTC. Amino acids: CASSRSGIGLYEQYF.

The chain recombines TRBV6-6 with TRBJ1-3; D gene ambiguous. Germline-derived CDR1 and CDR2 are MNHNY and SVGAGI (reference sequence). Trimming left V 2 bases short and J 0 bases short, with 8 bases between. The CDR3 sequence is 15 residues long. CDR3 DNA: TGTGCCAGCAGTTACCAGGCAAGCTCTGGAAACACCATATATTTT. Translating it yields CASSYQASSGNTIYF.

The rearrangement links TRBV29-1 to TRBJ1-5; weak D call: TRBD1 (6 bases). The germline V and J ends were trimmed by 7 bases and 3 bases, with 10 bases remaining between them. Germline V gives CDR1 SQVTM, CDR2 ANQGSEA. The CDR3 contains 12 residues. The CDR3 protein is CSAGQFNQPQHF. DNA for the CDR3: TGCAGCGCCGGACAGTTCAATCAGCCCCAGCATTTT. Combining the CDR3 with reference TRBV29-1 and TRBJ1-5 gives the whole variable domain SAVISQKPSRDICQRGTSLTIQCQVDSQVTMMFWYRQQPGQSLTLIATANQGSEATYESGFVIDKFPISRPNLTFSTLTVSNMSPEDSSIYLCSAGQFNQPQHFGDGTRLSIL.

Here the CDR3 DNA reads TGCAGTGCTCCTCGGCGGGAGCAGTACTTC. Translation gives CSAPRREQYF. The chain joins TRBV20-1 to TRBJ2-7; the D is unclear. Trimming shortened V by 5 bases and J by 7 bases, and 9 bases separated the two germline ends. Germline V gives CDR1 DFQATT, CDR2 SNEGSKA (reference sequence). CDR3 length: 10 amino acids.

The chain recombines TRBV18 with TRBJ2-1; 10 nucleotides agree with TRBD2. J gave up 15 bases and V 2 bases, and 7 bases lay outside the gene matches. The V gene's germline CDR1 is KGHSH and CDR2 LQKENI. CDR3 length: 13 amino acids. Written as DNA, the CDR3 is TGTGCCAGCTCACCATCTGAGCGGGAGGGGGCGTTCTTC. Its protein product is CASSPSEREGAFF.

The V call is TRBV7-7, the J call TRBJ2-2; D not certain. V lost 2 bases and J lost 4, with 5 bases in between. CDR1 and CDR2 from the germline V gene are SSHAT and FNYEAQ (reference sequence). This CDR3 is built from 13 residues. The CDR3 DNA is TGTGCCAGCAGCTTATTATCCACCGGGGAGCTGTTTTTT. Protein sequence: CASSLLSTGELFF.

V usage is TRBV13 and J usage is TRBJ2-5; perhaps TRBD2 as D (5 bases). This CDR3 is 13 amino acids long. The V and J ends lost 3 bases and 2 bases respectively, with 7 bases between them. Germline lookup yields CDR1 PRHDT and CDR2 FYEKMQ (reference sequence). CDR3: CASSFKRQETQYF. DNA for the CDR3: TGTGCCAGCAGCTTTAAGCGGCAAGAGACCCAGTACTTC. The full variable domain, its missing parts supplied by reference TRBV13 and TRBJ2-5, is AAGVIQSPRHLIKEKRETATLKCYPIPRHDTVYWYQQGPGQDPQFLISFYEKMQSDKGSIPDRFSAQQFSDYHSELNMSSLELGDSALYFCASSFKRQETQYFGPGTRLLVL.

CDR3 nucleotides: TGTGCCAGCAGCTTAGCGGGTTGGAGTGGTGGCTACGAGCAGTACTTC. Encoded protein: CASSLAGWSGGYEQYF. The chain is built from TRBV7-8 and TRBJ2-7; D gene unclear. Germline CDR1 is SGHVS and CDR2 is FQNEAQ. The CDR3 spans 16 residues. The V and J ends lost 0 bases and 3 bases respectively, with 15 bases between them.

The chain couples TRBV29-1 to TRBJ2-3, with 16 bases matching TRBD2. CDR1 is SQVTM and CDR2 is ANQGSEA in the germline V gene. The CDR3 totals 13 residues. The V and J ends lost 7 bases and 6 bases, in that order; junction bases with no gene match: 1. Here the CDR3 reads CSAGLAGGDTQYF. CDR3 DNA sequence: TGCAGCGCGGGACTAGCGGGAGGGGATACGCAGTATTTT.

The V gene is TRBV19, the J gene TRBJ2-5, with TRBD1 identical over 7 bases. V gave up 0 bases and J gave up 4 bases; unmatched junction bases: 8. This CDR3 comprises 16 residues. CDR1 and CDR2 from the germline V gene are LNHDA and SQIVND (reference sequence). This CDR3 is CASSIDRTGHGETQYF. CDR3 bases: TGTGCCAGTAGTATAGACCGGACAGGCCATGGAGAGACCCAGTACTTC. Variable domain in full (rest from reference TRBV19 and TRBJ2-5): DGGITQSPKYLFRKEGQNVTLSCEQNLNHDAMYWYRQDPGQGLRLIYYSQIVNDFQKGDIAEGYSVSREKKESFPLTVTSAQKNPTAFYLCASSIDRTGHGETQYFGPGTRLLVL.